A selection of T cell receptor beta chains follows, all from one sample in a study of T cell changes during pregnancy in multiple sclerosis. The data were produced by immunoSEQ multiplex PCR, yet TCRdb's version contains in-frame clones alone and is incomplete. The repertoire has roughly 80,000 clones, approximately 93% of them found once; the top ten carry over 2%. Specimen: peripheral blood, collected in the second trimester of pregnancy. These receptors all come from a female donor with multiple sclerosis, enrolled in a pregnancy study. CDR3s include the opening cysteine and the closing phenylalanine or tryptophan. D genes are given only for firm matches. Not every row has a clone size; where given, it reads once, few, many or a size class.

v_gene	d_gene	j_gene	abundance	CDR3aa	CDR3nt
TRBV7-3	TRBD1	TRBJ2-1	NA	CASSLTGGYYNEQFF	TGTGCCAGCAGCTTGACAGGGGGGTACTACAATGAGCAGTTCTTC
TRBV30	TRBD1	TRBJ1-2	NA	CAWSGGQGLYGYTF	TGTGCCTGGAGTGGGGGACAGGGGCTCTATGGCTACACCTTC
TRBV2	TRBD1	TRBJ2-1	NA	CAIDRGNRNEQFF	TGTGCCATCGACAGGGGGAACCGAAATGAGCAGTTCTTC
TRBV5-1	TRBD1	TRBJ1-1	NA	CASRRTGQDSRTEAFF	TGCGCCAGCAGGCGGACAGGTCAAGATTCCCGGACTGAAGCTTTCTTT
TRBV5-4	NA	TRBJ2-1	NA	CASSLAGEQFF	TGTGCCAGCAGCCTGGCGGGTGAGCAGTTCTTC
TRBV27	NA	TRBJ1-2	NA	CASGPAGEEANYGYTF	TGTGCCAGCGGCCCGGCAGGGGAAGAGGCTAACTATGGCTACACCTTC
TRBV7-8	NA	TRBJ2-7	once	CASSSTSNEQYF	TGTGCCAGCAGCTCTACTAGTAACGAGCAGTACTTC
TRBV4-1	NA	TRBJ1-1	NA	CASSQDPALEMGAAFF	TGCGCCAGCAGCCAAGATCCGGCGTTGGAAATGGGGGCAGCTTTCTTT
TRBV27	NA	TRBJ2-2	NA	CASSDSGELFF	TGTGCCAGCAGTGACAGCGGGGAGCTGTTTTTT
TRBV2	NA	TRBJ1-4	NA	CASSEEGSTNEKLFF	TGTGCCAGCAGTGAAGAGGGGTCAACTAATGAAAAACTGTTTTTT
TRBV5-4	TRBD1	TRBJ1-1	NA	CASSPIKGAHTEAFF	TGTGCCAGCAGCCCCATCAAGGGGGCGCATACTGAAGCTTTCTTT
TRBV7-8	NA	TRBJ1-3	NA	CAGQDSGNTIYF	TGTGCCGGACAAGACTCTGGAAACACCATATATTTT
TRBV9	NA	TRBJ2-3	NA	CASSPPGFSTDTQYF	TGTGCCAGCAGCCCTCCAGGGTTTAGCACAGATACGCAGTATTTT
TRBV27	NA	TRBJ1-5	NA	CASRPGRLQAGQPQHF	TGTGCCAGCAGACCAGGTCGGCTTCAGGCGGGGCAGCCCCAGCATTTT
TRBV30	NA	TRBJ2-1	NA	CAWNQDSSYNEQFF	TGTGCCTGGAACCAAGACAGCTCCTACAATGAGCAGTTCTTC
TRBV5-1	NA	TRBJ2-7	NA	CASSSNRGEQYF	TGCGCCAGCAGCTCGAATAGGGGCGAGCAGTACTTC
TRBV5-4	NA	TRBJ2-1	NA	CASSLEAGPYNEQFF	TGTGCCAGCAGCTTGGAGGCGGGACCCTACAATGAGCAGTTCTTC
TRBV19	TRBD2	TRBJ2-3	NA	CASSISGGSGTQYF	TGTGCCAGTAGTATAAGCGGGGGGAGTGGGACGCAGTATTTT
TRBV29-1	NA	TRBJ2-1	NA	CSVAPRLTPDNEQFF	TGCAGCGTTGCTCCCCGACTGACTCCAGACAATGAGCAGTTCTTC
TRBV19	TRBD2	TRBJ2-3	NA	CASSTSGGPTSTDTQYF	TGTGCCAGTAGTACTAGCGGGGGCCCCACTAGCACAGATACGCAGTATTTT
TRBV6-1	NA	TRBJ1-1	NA	CASSLAADTEAFF	TGTGCCAGCAGCCTAGCCGCGGACACTGAAGCTTTCTTT
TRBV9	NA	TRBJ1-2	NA	CASSVASEYGYTF	TGTGCCAGCAGCGTAGCATCCGAGTATGGCTACACCTTC
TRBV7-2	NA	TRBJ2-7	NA	CASSPRGSGGAYEQYF	TGTGCCAGCAGCCCTAGGGGGTCTGGGGGCGCCTACGAGCAGTACTTC
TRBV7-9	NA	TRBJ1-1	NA	CASSPNPGRGEAFF	TGTGCCAGCAGCCCAAATCCAGGGCGCGGGGAGGCTTTCTTT
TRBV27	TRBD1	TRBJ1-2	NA	CASSLSWTGYGYTF	TGTGCCAGCAGTTTATCCTGGACAGGGTATGGCTACACCTTC
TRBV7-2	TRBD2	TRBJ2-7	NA	CASSLRISGARYEQYF	TGTGCCAGCAGCCTGAGGATTAGCGGGGCTCGCTACGAGCAGTACTTC
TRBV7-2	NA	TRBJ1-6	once	CASSPPPDSAYNSPLHF	TGTGCCAGCAGCCCCCCCCCTGACAGTGCGTATAATTCACCCCTCCACTTT
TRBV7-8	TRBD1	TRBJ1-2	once	CAGGGQAEGLYGYTF	TGTGCCGGGGGGGGACAGGCGGAAGGCCTTTATGGCTACACCTTC
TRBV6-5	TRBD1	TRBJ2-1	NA	CASSYATGDSYNEQFF	TGTGCCAGCAGTTATGCTACAGGGGACTCCTACAATGAGCAGTTCTTC
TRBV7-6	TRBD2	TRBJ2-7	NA	CASSLLAGSYEQYF	TGTGCCAGCAGCTTGCTAGCGGGCTCCTACGAGCAGTACTTC
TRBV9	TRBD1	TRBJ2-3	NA	CASSVDGTGGWTDTQYF	TGTGCCAGCAGCGTAGACGGGACAGGGGGCTGGACAGATACGCAGTATTTT
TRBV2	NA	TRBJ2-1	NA	CASRGDISEQFF	TGTGCCAGCAGGGGAGACATCAGTGAGCAGTTCTTC
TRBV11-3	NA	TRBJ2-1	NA	CASSLVAGAENEQFF	TGTGCCAGCAGCTTAGTTGCGGGGGCCGAAAATGAGCAGTTCTTC
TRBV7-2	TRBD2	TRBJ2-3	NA	CATATSGGSDTQYF	TGTGCCACCGCGACTAGCGGGGGTTCAGATACGCAGTATTTT
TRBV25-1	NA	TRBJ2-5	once	CASSSRDYQETQYF	TGTGCCAGCAGCTCCCGGGACTACCAAGAGACCCAGTACTTC
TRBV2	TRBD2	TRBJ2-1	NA	CASSPVTSGGNEQFF	TGTGCCAGCAGCCCTGTCACTAGCGGAGGCAATGAGCAGTTCTTC
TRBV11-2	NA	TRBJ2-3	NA	CASSFRREDTQYF	TGTGCCAGCAGCTTCCGTCGGGAAGATACGCAGTATTTT
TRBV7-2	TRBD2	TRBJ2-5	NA	CASSIAGGPQGTQYF	TGTGCCAGCAGTATAGCGGGGGGACCTCAGGGAACCCAGTACTTC
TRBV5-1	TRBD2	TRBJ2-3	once	CASSFPPGRGGGDTQYF	TGCGCCAGCAGCTTCCCCCCGGGGCGGGGGGGTGGAGATACGCAGTATTTT
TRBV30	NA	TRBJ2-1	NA	CAWDSQGPSYNEQFF	TGTGCCTGGGACTCCCAGGGGCCCTCCTACAATGAGCAGTTCTTC
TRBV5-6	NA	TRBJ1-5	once	CASSKLGAGDQPQHF	TGTGCCAGCAGCAAGCTCGGGGCAGGGGATCAGCCCCAGCATTTT
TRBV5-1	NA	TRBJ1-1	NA	CASSLWQGGITEAFF	TGCGCCAGCAGCTTGTGGCAGGGAGGGATCACTGAAGCTTTCTTT
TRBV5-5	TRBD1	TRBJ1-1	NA	CASSTGTGVNTEAFF	TGTGCCAGCAGCACCGGGACAGGGGTGAACACTGAAGCTTTCTTT
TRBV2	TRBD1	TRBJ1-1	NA	CASSRNRDRGRSANTEAFF	TGTGCCAGCAGTCGTAATAGAGACAGGGGGCGGAGTGCGAACACTGAAGCTTTCTTT
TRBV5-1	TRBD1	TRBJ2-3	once	CASSPPTGTDTQYF	TGCGCCAGCAGTCCCCCGACAGGGACGGATACGCAGTATTTT
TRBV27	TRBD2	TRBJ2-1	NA	CASSLGWRGAFVEQFF	TGTGCCAGCAGTTTGGGGTGGCGGGGGGCTTTCGTTGAGCAGTTCTTC
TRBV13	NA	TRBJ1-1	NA	CASNEGRMNTEAFF	TGTGCCAGCAATGAGGGCAGAATGAACACTGAAGCTTTCTTT
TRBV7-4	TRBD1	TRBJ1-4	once	CASSFGARQGARTNEKLFF	TGTGCCAGCAGCTTCGGGGCTCGACAGGGGGCCCGAACTAATGAAAAACTGTTTTTT
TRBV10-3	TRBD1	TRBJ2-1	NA	CAISVRTGGNEQFF	TGTGCCATCAGTGTACGGACAGGGGGCAATGAGCAGTTCTTC
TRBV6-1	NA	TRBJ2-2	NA	CASSLNTGELFF	TGTGCCAGCAGCCTTAACACCGGGGAGCTGTTTTTT
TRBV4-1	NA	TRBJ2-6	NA	CASSQDGGLEVGRGANVLTF	TGCGCCAGCAGCCAAGACGGTGGATTGGAGGTGGGTCGTGGGGCCAACGTCCTGACTTTC
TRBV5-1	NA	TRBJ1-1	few	CASNSGTEAFF	TGCGCCAGCAACAGTGGGACTGAAGCTTTCTTT